Presented here are 23 T cell receptor beta chains from one specimen sequenced in a study of cytomegalovirus exposure and HLA in healthy donors. The study ran its PCR with 60 Vbeta and 13 Jbeta primers. Repertoires were generated with immunoSEQ multiplex PCR, while TCRdb's copy carries only in-frame clones and drops some. The data hold 90,000 or so clones, with 75% to 85% observed a single time. The sample consisted of PBMCs. The receptors shown here come from a man under 40 in good health and CMV-seropositive.

V is TRBV19 and J is TRBJ2-1; 7 nucleotides match TRBD2. J lost 3 bases, V lost 3 bases, and 2 bases had no gene match. The CDR3 loop spans 14 amino acids. Germline V CDR1 and CDR2: LNHDA, SQIVND (reference sequence). The CDR3 loop reads CASSIGLVYNEQFF. CDR3 coding DNA: TGTGCCAGTAGTATTGGACTAGTCTACAATGAGCAGTTCTTC.

This chain uses TRBV28 with TRBJ1-5; TRBD1 aligns across 8 bases. This CDR3 is 18 amino acids long. Germline lookup yields CDR1 MDHEN and CDR2 SYDVKM. V lost 9 bases to trimming and J lost 0 bases; unmatched junction nucleotides: 16. CDR3 amino acids: CASRGQGRPSYSNQPQHF. CDR3 bases: TGTGCCAGTCGCGGACAGGGCCGACCATCCTATAGCAATCAGCCCCAGCATTTT.

This clone appeared a single time. The chain joins TRBV6-5 to TRBJ1-2; 7 bases map to TRBD1. CDR1 is MNHEY, CDR2 SVGAGI, per germline. The CDR3 consists of 14 residues. Losses at the gene ends were 6 bases for V and 2 bases for J; bases not matched to a gene: 6. The chain's CDR3 is CASRSPGGNYGYTF. Here the CDR3 DNA reads TGTGCCAGCAGGTCTCCAGGGGGGAACTATGGCTACACCTTC.

The V and J genes are TRBV28 and TRBJ2-3; no firm D call. CDR3 length: 13 amino acids. Per germline, CDR1 MDHEN and CDR2 SYDVKM. Trimming pared 5 bases from V and 1 base from J, leaving 7 bases between. Written as DNA, the CDR3 is TGTGCCAGCAGTCCTGGAGGCACAGATACGCAGTATTTT. Its protein product is CASSPGGTDTQYF.

V is TRBV11-2 and J is TRBJ2-3; a possible D gene is TRBD1 (5 bases). The CDR3 contains 16 residues. The V and J ends lost 5 bases and 4 bases respectively, with 19 bases between them. The germline CDR1 and CDR2 sequences are SGHAT and FQNNGV. The chain's CDR3 is CASSAIDRSFPDTQYF. CDR3 bases: TGTGCCAGCAGCGCTATCGACAGAAGTTTCCCAGATACGCAGTATTTT.

This chain connects TRBV4-1 to TRBJ2-1; 7 nucleotides match TRBD1. The V gene's germline CDR1 is MGHRA and CDR2 YSYEKL. The CDR3 has 11 residues. The junction had 6 bases not matched to a gene; V was cut back by 4 bases and J by 15 bases. CDR3 bases: TGCGCCAGCAGCCGTGACAGGGCTTGGTTCTTC. As protein: CASSRDRAWFF.

The genes are TRBV5-1 and TRBJ1-3; D may be TRBD1 (6 bases). The CDR3 extends over 14 amino acids. Trimming pared 0 bases from V and 6 bases from J, leaving 10 bases between. CDR1 SGHRS and CDR2 YFSETQ come from the germline V gene. CDR3 DNA sequence: TGCGCCAGCAGCTTGGGGACAGAGATAAACACCATATATTTT. It specifies CASSLGTEINTIYF.

The J gene is TRBJ2-1, the V gene TRBV5-8, with 7 bases matching TRBD1. CDR1 is SGHTS and CDR2 is YDEGEE in the germline V gene. With 3 bases clipped from V and 0 bases from J, the junction kept 3 bases outside the gene matches. The CDR3 loop spans 15 amino acids. CDR3 amino acids: CASSSGQSSYNEQFF. In nucleotides, the CDR3 is TGTGCCAGCAGCTCGGGACAGAGCTCCTACAATGAGCAGTTCTTC.

CDR3 in DNA: TGTGCCAGCAGTTACCGGGCTAGCGGGTACAATGAGCAGTTCTTC. This codes for CASSYRASGYNEQFF. V gene TRBV6-5 combines with J gene TRBJ2-1; 8 bases match TRBD2. The CDR3 length is 15 residues. V lost 2 bases and J lost 4; bases outside the gene matches: 4. The germline V gene has CDR1 MNHEY and CDR2 SVGAGI.

The chain couples TRBV9 to TRBJ2-5; D gene uncertain. V shed 4 bases and J shed 5 bases, with 6 bases lying between them. The germline V gene encodes CDR1 SGDLS and CDR2 YYNGEE. This CDR3 contains 11 residues. This chain's CDR3 is CASSFGETQYF. The CDR3 nucleotides are TGTGCCAGCAGCTTCGGGGAGACCCAGTACTTC.

The gene calls are TRBV30 and TRBJ1-1, with D perhaps TRBD1 (6 bases). Looked up from germline, CDR1 is GTSNPN and CDR2 is SVGIG (reference sequence). The CDR3 runs to 15 residues. V dropped 4 bases and J dropped 1 base, with 16 bases sitting between them. The CDR3 loop reads CAWTSTGTKNTEAFF. As DNA, the CDR3 is TGTGCCTGGACTTCCACCGGGACAAAGAACACTGAAGCTTTCTTT.

The count of this clone is one. The chain links TRBV28 to TRBJ2-7; 10 bases are shared with TRBD2. The CDR3 runs 19 residues. Germline assignment: CDR1 MDHEN and CDR2 SYDVKM. After removal of 1 base from V and 2 bases from J, the junction contained 14 bases not matched to a gene. DNA of the CDR3: TGTGCCAGCAGTTTATTGAGTACGGTAGCGGGAGGACGGGCCTACGAGCAGTACTTC. Encoded protein: CASSLLSTVAGGRAYEQYF.

This sequence joins TRBV19 and TRBJ2-2; 8 nucleotides align to TRBD1. The V gene end was trimmed by 10 bases and the J gene end by 7 bases; junction bases not matched to a gene: 11. CDR1 LNHDA and CDR2 SQIVND come from the germline V gene (reference sequence). The CDR3 length is 14 residues. CDR3 loop: CATRDRPRDGELFF. In nucleotides, the CDR3 is TGTGCCACTAGGGACAGGCCTCGAGACGGGGAGCTGTTTTTT.

The chain recombines TRBV5-1 with TRBJ2-1, with TRBD2 matching 14 bases. CDR1 is SGHRS, CDR2 YFSETQ, per germline. V lost 4 bases to trimming and J lost 9 bases; unmatched junction nucleotides: 6. The CDR3 extends over 15 amino acids. The CDR3 is CASSVGLAGAVEQFF. The CDR3 DNA follows: TGCGCCAGCAGCGTGGGACTAGCGGGAGCAGTTGAGCAGTTCTTC.

This chain connects TRBV4-1 to TRBJ1-1, with 9 bases fitting TRBD1. Trimming at V came to 3 bases and at J to 1 base, leaving 9 bases not matched to a gene. The CDR3 sequence is 17 residues long. CDR1 and CDR2 from the germline V gene are MGHRA and YSYEKL. The CDR3 DNA reads TGCGCCAGCAGCCATCTCAGGACAGGGGTTGAGAACACTGAAGCTTTCTTT. Translation: CASSHLRTGVENTEAFF.

The chain joins TRBV13 to TRBJ2-7; D possibly corresponds to TRBD2 (5 bases). Germline CDR1 reads PRHDT; CDR2 reads FYEKMQ (reference sequence). V dropped 8 bases and J dropped 7 bases, with 18 bases sitting between them. The CDR3 contains 13 residues. The CDR3 sequence: CASAESGRREQYF. The CDR3 DNA sequence: TGTGCCAGCGCCGAGAGCGGCAGGCGGGAGCAGTACTTC.

This clone came up a few times. The chain employs TRBV10-3 and TRBJ2-1; 11 bases line up with TRBD2. Germline CDR1 reads ENHRY; CDR2 reads SYGVKD. The V and J ends lost 8 bases and 4 bases, in that order; junction bases with no gene match: 1. The CDR3 length is 13 residues. This CDR3 is CAIGTSGYNEQFF. The CDR3 coding sequence is TGTGCCATCGGGACTAGCGGATACAATGAGCAGTTCTTC.

The chain links TRBV28 to TRBJ1-5; D uncertain. The CDR3 is 12 amino acids. Germline V gene data show CDR1 as MDHEN and CDR2 as SYDVKM. Deletions cut 7 bases from V and 5 bases from J, with 9 bases between. DNA for the CDR3: TGTGCCAGCATTCAGCAGGATCAGCCCCAGCATTTT. It codes for CASIQQDQPQHF.

The rearrangement joins TRBV27 to TRBJ2-7; D is ambiguous. V shed 0 bases and J shed 2 bases, with 8 bases lying between them. Germline V gene lookup returns CDR1 MNHEY and CDR2 SMNVEV (reference sequence). The CDR3 is made up of 14 amino acids. In DNA, the CDR3 is TGTGCCAGCAGTTTATCGAGGCAGACCTACGAGCAGTACTTC. Translation: CASSLSRQTYEQYF.

The V call is TRBV5-5, the J call TRBJ1-5; no definite D call. The germline V gene encodes CDR1 SGHKS and CDR2 YYEKEE (reference sequence). The CDR3 length is 14 residues. V was shortened by 4 bases and J by 2 bases, with 10 bases between the two germline ends. CDR3 loop: CASSRPGGNQPQHF. CDR3 bases: TGTGCCAGCAGCCGTCCCGGGGGCAATCAGCCCCAGCATTTT. The full variable domain, its missing parts supplied by reference TRBV5-5 and TRBJ1-5, is DAGVTQSPTHLIKTRGQQVTLRCSPISGHKSVSWYQQVLGQGPQFIFQYYEKEERGRGNFPDRFSARQFPNYSSELNVNALLLGDSALYLCASSRPGGNQPQHFGDGTRLSIL.

V is TRBV7-9 and J is TRBJ2-7, with 11 bases lining up with TRBD1. This CDR3 comprises 15 residues. Germline values: CDR1 SEHNR, CDR2 FQNEAQ (reference sequence). V gave up 4 bases and J gave up 4 bases; unmatched junction bases: 6. CDR3 residues: CASSSGTGGKYEQYF. CDR3 nucleotide sequence: TGTGCCAGCAGCTCGGGGACAGGGGGAAAGTACGAGCAGTACTTC. The complete variable domain, with remaining parts taken from reference TRBV7-9 and TRBJ2-7, reads DTGVSQNPRHKITKRGQNVTFRCDPISEHNRLYWYRQTLGQGPEFLTYFQNEAQLEKSRLLSDRFSAERPKGSFSTLEIQRTEQGDSAMYLCASSSGTGGKYEQYFGPGTRLTVT.

The V gene is TRBV9, the J gene TRBJ1-3; no firm D call. Trimming took 4 bases from V and 0 from J, leaving 17 bases between them. This CDR3 is 17 amino acids long. Germline assignment: CDR1 SGDLS and CDR2 YYNGEE. CDR3 amino acids: CASSLRQVISSGNTIYF. For the CDR3, the DNA is TGTGCCAGCAGCCTCCGACAAGTGATAAGCTCTGGAAACACCATATATTTT.

Only one count was recorded for this clone. The chain joins TRBV11-2 to TRBJ2-7, with 9 nucleotides matching TRBD2. CDR3 length: 16 amino acids. The germline CDR1 and CDR2 sequences are SGHAT and FQNNGV. J lost 0 bases, V lost 6 bases, and 9 bases had no gene match. Here the CDR3 reads CASSLDGLARSYEQYF. The CDR3 coding sequence is TGTGCCAGCAGTTTGGATGGACTAGCGCGCTCCTACGAGCAGTACTTC.